The T cell receptor beta chain under discussion was sequenced for a study of shared clonotypes between healthy human individuals. Profiled with immunoSEQ multiplex PCR; TCRdb holds only in-frame clones, not every one. The sample yields 2 million to 3 million clones, roughly 92% seen once. In the case of this clone: Other DNA sequences in this specimen translate into the identical CDR3.

The healthy adult donors were HIV-negative and reported no recent acute infections or vaccinations. V lost 4 bases and J lost 2, with 9 bases in between. This CDR3 is 13 amino acids long. Germline V gene data show CDR1 as SGDLS and CDR2 as YYNGEE. The chain employs TRBV9 and TRBJ1-2; D is unclear. The sequence was obtained from a young man in good health. Input material: naive CD4+ T cells sorted from blood. The subset here: CD45RA+ positively selected. The CDR3 spells CASSPSGNYGYTF. The CDR3 region has the DNA TGTGCCAGCAGCCCATCCGGGAACTATGGCTACACCTTC.